The clone carrying this TCR beta chain was detected many times. Its specificity is not known. TCRdb independently ran MiXCR on the 5' RACE reads; one entry per CDR3 protein. The sample has approximately 10,000 distinct CDR3 sequences; less than 30% are singletons. Findings and caveats of the study: Tumor-infiltrating Treg TCR alpha and beta sequences overlapped most with tumor naive CD4+ T cells, then blood naive. Tumor memory CD4+ T cell TCR gene usage was found to cluster with blood and lymph node memory CD4+ cells and with lymph node naive CD4+ cells.

The CDR3 runs 13 residues. The trim removed 6 bases at V and 4 bases at J, leaving 4 bases unmatched. Germline-derived CDR1 and CDR2 are MGHDK and SYGVNS. The sorted Tregs were CD4+CD25+CD127-/low cells. V is TRBV25-1 and J is TRBJ1-1, with 8 positions matching TRBD1. The specimen was Tregs sorted from blood. This TCR was sampled from a female donor with breast cancer. As DNA, the CDR3 is TGTGCCAGCAGCAGGGGGCTGGTCACTGAAGCTTTCTTT. This translates into CASSRGLVTEAFF.